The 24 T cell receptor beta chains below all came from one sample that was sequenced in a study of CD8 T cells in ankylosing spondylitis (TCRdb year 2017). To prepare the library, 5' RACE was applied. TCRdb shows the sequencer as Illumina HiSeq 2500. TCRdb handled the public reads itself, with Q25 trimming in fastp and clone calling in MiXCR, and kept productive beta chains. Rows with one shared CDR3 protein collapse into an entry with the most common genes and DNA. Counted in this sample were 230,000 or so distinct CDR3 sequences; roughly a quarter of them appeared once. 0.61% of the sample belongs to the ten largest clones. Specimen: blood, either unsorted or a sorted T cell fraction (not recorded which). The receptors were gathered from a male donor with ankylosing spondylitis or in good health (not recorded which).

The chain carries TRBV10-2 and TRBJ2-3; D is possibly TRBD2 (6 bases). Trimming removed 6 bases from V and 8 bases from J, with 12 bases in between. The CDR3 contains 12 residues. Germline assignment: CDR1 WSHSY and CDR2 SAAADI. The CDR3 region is CASSEWGGTQYF. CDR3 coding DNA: TGCGCCAGCAGCGAATGGGGAGGTACGCAGTATTTT.

The CDR3 here is CASKTAGTSYEQYF. The CDR3 DNA reads TGTGCCAGCAAGACAGCTGGGACCTCCTACGAGCAGTACTTC. The rearrangement links TRBV12-3 or TRBV12-4 to TRBJ2-7, with D tentatively TRBD1 or TRBD2 (5 bases each). V lost 7 bases and J 0 bases, leaving 13 bases between the germline ends. This CDR3 has 14 residues.

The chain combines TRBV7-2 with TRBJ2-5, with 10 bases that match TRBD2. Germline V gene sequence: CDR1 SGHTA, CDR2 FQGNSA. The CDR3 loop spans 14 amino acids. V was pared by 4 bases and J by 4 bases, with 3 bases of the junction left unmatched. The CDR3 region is CASSWGLALETQYF. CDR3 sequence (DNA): TGTGCCAGCAGCTGGGGACTAGCGCTAGAGACCCAGTACTTC.

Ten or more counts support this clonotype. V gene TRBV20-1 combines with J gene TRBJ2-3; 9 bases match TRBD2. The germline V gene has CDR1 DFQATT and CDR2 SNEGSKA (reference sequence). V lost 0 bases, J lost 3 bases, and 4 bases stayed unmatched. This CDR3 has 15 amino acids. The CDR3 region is CSARDRRGGTDTQYF. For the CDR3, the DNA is TGCAGTGCTAGAGATCGGCGGGGGGGAACAGATACGCAGTATTTT.

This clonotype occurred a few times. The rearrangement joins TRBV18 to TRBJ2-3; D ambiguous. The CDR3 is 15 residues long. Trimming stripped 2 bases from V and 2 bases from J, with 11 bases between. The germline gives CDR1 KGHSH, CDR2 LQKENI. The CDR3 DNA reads TGTGCCAGCTCACCATCTTATATGAACACAGATACGCAGTATTTT. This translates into CASSPSYMNTDTQYF. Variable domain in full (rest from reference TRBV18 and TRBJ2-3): NAGVMQNPRHLVRRRGQEARLRCSPMKGHSHVYWYRQLPEEGLKFMVYLQKENIIDESGMPKERFSAEFPKEGPSILRIQQVVRGDSAAYFCASSPSYMNTDTQYFGPGTRLTVL.

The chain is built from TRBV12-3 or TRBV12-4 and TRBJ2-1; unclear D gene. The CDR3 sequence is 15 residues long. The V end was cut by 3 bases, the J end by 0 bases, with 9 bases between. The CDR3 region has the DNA TGTGCCAGCAGTTTTGGTCCCACCTCCTACAATGAGCAGTTCTTC. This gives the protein CASSFGPTSYNEQFF.

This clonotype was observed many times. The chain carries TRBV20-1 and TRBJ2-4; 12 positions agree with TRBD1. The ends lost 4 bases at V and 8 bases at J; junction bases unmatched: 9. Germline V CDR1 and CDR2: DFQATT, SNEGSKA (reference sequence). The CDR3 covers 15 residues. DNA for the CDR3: TGCAGTGCTAAGGCGGGACAGGGGGCTTTTCACATTCAGTACTTC. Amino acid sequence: CSAKAGQGAFHIQYF.

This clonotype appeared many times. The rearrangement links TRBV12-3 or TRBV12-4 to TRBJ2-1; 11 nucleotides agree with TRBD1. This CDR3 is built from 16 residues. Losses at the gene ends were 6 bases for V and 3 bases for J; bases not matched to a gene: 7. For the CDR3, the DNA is TGTGCCAGCAGCCCCGGGACAGGGGGTTTCTACAATGAGCAGTTCTTC. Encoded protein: CASSPGTGGFYNEQFF.

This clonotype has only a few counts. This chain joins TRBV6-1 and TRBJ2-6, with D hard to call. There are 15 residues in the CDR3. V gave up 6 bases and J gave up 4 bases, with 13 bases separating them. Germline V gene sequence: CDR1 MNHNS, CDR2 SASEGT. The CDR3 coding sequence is TGTGCCAGCAGCCGTATACGGGCCGGGGCCAACGTCCTGACTTTC. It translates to CASSRIRAGANVLTF.

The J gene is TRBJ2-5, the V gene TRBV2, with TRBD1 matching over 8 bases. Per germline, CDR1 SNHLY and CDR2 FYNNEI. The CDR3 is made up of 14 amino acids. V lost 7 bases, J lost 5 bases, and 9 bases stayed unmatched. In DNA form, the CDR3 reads TGTGCCAGCAACCCGGACAGGGCTGTGGAGACCCAGTACTTC. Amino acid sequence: CASNPDRAVETQYF.

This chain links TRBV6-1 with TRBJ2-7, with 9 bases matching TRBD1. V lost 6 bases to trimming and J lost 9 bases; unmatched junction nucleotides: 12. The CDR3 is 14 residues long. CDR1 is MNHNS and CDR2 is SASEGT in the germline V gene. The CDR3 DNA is TGTGCCAGCAGCCCGACAGGGGGAGACTTGGGGCAGTACTTC. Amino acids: CASSPTGGDLGQYF.

This chain's CDR3 is CASSYLGTSGYNEQFF. Written as DNA, the CDR3 is TGTGCCAGCAGTTACCTTGGGACTAGCGGATACAATGAGCAGTTCTTC. The chain carries TRBV6-5 and TRBJ2-1; 11 bases fit TRBD2. CDR3 length: 16 amino acids. The ends lost 2 bases at V and 4 bases at J; junction bases unmatched: 4. Germline loops: CDR1 MNHEY, CDR2 SVGAGI.

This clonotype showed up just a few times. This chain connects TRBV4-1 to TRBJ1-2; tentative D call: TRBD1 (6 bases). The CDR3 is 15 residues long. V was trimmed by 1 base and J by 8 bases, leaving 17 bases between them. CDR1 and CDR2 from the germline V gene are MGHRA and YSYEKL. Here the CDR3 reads CASSQVAGGRLGYTF. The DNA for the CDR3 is TGCGCCAGCAGCCAAGTTGCTGGGGGGCGGCTGGGCTACACCTTC.

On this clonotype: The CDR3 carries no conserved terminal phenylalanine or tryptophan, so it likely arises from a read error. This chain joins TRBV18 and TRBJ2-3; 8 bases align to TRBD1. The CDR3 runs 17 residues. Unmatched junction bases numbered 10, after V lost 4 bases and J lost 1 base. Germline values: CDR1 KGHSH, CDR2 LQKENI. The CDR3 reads CASSRQGADPGTDTQYC. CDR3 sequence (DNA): TGTGCCAGCTCACGCCAGGGGGCGGACCCTGGCACAGATACGCAGTATTGT.

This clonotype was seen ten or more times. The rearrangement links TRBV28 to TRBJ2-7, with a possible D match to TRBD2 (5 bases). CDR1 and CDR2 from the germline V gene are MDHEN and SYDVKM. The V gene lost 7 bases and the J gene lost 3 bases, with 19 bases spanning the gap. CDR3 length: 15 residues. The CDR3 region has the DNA TGTGCCAGCATCCCAGTGTCGGGGAGCCACTACGAGCAGTACTTC. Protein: CASIPVSGSHYEQYF.

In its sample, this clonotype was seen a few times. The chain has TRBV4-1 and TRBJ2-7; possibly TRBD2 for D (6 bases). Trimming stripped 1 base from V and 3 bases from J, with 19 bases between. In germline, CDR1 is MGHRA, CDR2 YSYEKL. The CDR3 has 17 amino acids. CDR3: CASSQGRGGRSFYEQYF. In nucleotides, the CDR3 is TGCGCCAGCAGCCAAGGGCGGGGTGGCAGGTCCTTCTACGAGCAGTACTTC.

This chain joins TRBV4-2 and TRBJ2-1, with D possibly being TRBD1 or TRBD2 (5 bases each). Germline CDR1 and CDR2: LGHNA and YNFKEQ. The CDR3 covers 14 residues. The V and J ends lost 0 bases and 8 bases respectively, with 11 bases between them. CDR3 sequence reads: CASSQESGRDEQFF. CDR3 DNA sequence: TGTGCCAGCAGCCAAGAGTCAGGGCGGGATGAGCAGTTCTTC.

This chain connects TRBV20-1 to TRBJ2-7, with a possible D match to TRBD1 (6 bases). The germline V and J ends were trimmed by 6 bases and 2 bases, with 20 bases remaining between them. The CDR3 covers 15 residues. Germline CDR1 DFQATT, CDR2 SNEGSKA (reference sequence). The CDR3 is CSANKPGHGTYEQYF. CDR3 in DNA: TGCAGTGCAAATAAACCGGGACATGGGACCTACGAGCAGTACTTC.

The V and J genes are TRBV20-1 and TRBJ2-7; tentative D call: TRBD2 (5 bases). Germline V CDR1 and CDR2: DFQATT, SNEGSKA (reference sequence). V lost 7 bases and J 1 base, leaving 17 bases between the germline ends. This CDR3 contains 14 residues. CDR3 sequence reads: CSVTRAAISYEQYF. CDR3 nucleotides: TGCAGTGTCACGAGGGCCGCCATATCCTACGAGCAGTACTTC.

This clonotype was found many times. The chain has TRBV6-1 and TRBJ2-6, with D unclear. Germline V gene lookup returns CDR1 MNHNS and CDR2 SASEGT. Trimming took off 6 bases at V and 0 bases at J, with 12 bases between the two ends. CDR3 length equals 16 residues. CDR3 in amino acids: CASRKERGSGANVLTF. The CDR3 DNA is TGTGCCAGCAGAAAGGAAAGAGGCTCTGGGGCCAACGTCCTGACTTTC.

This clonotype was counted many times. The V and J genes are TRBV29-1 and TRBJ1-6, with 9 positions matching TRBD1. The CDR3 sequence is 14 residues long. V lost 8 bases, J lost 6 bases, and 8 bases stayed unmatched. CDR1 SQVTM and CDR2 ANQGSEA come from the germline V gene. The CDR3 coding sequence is TGCAGCCTAGCAAGGACAGGGGTTAATTCACCCCTCCACTTT. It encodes CSLARTGVNSPLHF.

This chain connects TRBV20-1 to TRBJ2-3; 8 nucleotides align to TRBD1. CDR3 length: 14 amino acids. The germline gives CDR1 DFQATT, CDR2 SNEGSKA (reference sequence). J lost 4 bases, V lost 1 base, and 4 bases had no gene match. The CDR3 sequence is CSARVSGGSDTQYF. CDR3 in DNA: TGCAGTGCTAGAGTTTCAGGGGGCTCAGATACGCAGTATTTT.

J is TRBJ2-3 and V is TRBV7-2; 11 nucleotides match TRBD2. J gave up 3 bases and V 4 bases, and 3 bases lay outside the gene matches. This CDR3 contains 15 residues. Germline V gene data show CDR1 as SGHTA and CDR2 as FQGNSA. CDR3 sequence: CASSSRLAGTDTQYF. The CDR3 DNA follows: TGTGCCAGCAGCTCCAGACTAGCGGGGACAGATACGCAGTATTTT.

The chain's CDR3 is CASSLTPFGTSTDTQYF. For the CDR3, the DNA is TGTGCCAGCAGCCTCACTCCTTTTGGAACTAGCACAGATACGCAGTATTTT. The rearrangement uses TRBV11-3 and TRBJ2-3; D is unresolved. The CDR3 contains 17 residues. Germline V gene data show CDR1 as SGHNT and CDR2 as YENEEA. The V gene lost 5 bases and the J gene lost 0 bases, with 18 bases spanning the gap. Full variable domain (outside the CDR3, taken from reference TRBV11-3 and TRBJ2-3): EAGVVQSPRYKIIEKKQPVAFWCNPISGHNTLYWYLQNLGQGPELLIRYENEEAVDDSQLPKDRFSAERLKGVDSTLKIQPAELGDSAVYLCASSLTPFGTSTDTQYFGPGTRLTVL.